Listed below are T cell receptor beta chains from one sample, sequenced in a study of T cell responses to AZD1222 COVID-19 vaccine. Assay used: immunoSEQ multiplex PCR; TCRdb lists only in-frame clones, some missing. The sample yields 90,000 to 140,000 clones, approximately 90% seen once. The sample in question was peripheral blood, obtained on day 0 of AZD1222 vaccination. These receptors all come from an adult in good health. CDR3s leave out the opening cysteine and the closing phenylalanine or tryptophan. Fields, in order: CDR3 protein, V gene, clone size. Rows may omit the clone size; those that give it use once, few, many or a size class.

CDR3 protein: ASSLRMGESPLH
V gene: TRBV7-2
clone size: NA

CDR3 protein: ASGRDSLTDEQY
V gene: TRBV28
clone size: NA

CDR3 protein: ASSLWESGANVLT
V gene: TRBV11-2
clone size: NA

CDR3 protein: ASSFSGYTDTQY
V gene: TRBV28
clone size: NA

CDR3 protein: ASSFLGGTGLMQY
V gene: TRBV27
clone size: few

CDR3 protein: SVDGVNTGELF
V gene: TRBV29-1
clone size: few

CDR3 protein: ASSFGTRGHTQY
V gene: TRBV5-8
clone size: NA

CDR3 protein: ASSIGPTYEQY
V gene: TRBV19
clone size: NA

CDR3 protein: ASSLGTAPNYGYT
V gene: TRBV5-1
clone size: NA

CDR3 protein: ASTRQGNSYNSPLH
V gene: TRBV28
clone size: NA

CDR3 protein: ASSQGLAGGRTGELF
V gene: TRBV6-2/TRBV6-3
clone size: NA

CDR3 protein: ASSLQGFGEQF
V gene: TRBV14
clone size: few

CDR3 protein: ASSELSGTDTQY
V gene: TRBV25-1
clone size: few

CDR3 protein: ASSLSGLGSYNEQF
V gene: TRBV7-2
clone size: NA

CDR3 protein: ASSSTGFSEAF
V gene: TRBV12-3/TRBV12-4
clone size: NA

CDR3 protein: ASSFRDSKETEAF
V gene: TRBV7-9
clone size: NA

CDR3 protein: ASSHTPGRGALTTEQF
V gene: TRBV18
clone size: NA

CDR3 protein: ASSSTGGGAYNEQF
V gene: TRBV19
clone size: NA

CDR3 protein: ASSTSPGELF
V gene: TRBV6-6
clone size: NA

CDR3 protein: ASSHRDGDYGYT
V gene: TRBV23-1
clone size: NA

CDR3 protein: ASSRTGTGDRNYGYT
V gene: TRBV18
clone size: NA

CDR3 protein: ASSPGVGGSLTSTDTQY
V gene: TRBV5-1
clone size: NA

CDR3 protein: ASSENRQGYTEAF
V gene: TRBV25-1
clone size: once

CDR3 protein: ASSPLYVDRGGEQY
V gene: TRBV18
clone size: NA

CDR3 protein: ASRRTRWETQY
V gene: TRBV6-5
clone size: NA

CDR3 protein: ASSRTGESNQPQH
V gene: TRBV4-2
clone size: NA

CDR3 protein: ASSRTGTIY
V gene: TRBV11-2
clone size: NA

CDR3 protein: ASSLGGRRLRAF
V gene: TRBV5-8
clone size: NA

CDR3 protein: ATSDRTSALTKETQY
V gene: TRBV24-1
clone size: few

CDR3 protein: ASRPDRGRHLNYGYT
V gene: TRBV6-2/TRBV6-3
clone size: NA

CDR3 protein: ASSERGPHTDTQY
V gene: TRBV5-1
clone size: NA

CDR3 protein: ASSLSAGPSEAF
V gene: TRBV27
clone size: NA

CDR3 protein: ASSEFRFSGNTIY
V gene: TRBV6-1
clone size: NA

CDR3 protein: ASSQSWGAGNTIY
V gene: TRBV3-1/TRBV3-2
clone size: NA

CDR3 protein: ASSSQQGAYTEAF
V gene: TRBV6-6
clone size: NA

CDR3 protein: ASSRGDYGYT
V gene: TRBV19
clone size: once

CDR3 protein: ASSRLAGGGEQY
V gene: TRBV28
clone size: NA

CDR3 protein: ASSEIGQGTQPQH
V gene: TRBV2
clone size: few

CDR3 protein: ASRTGGLDYGYT
V gene: TRBV7-8
clone size: NA

CDR3 protein: ASSQEALAGDSEQF
V gene: TRBV4-2
clone size: NA

CDR3 protein: ATSDPGLAGTSSYNEQF
V gene: TRBV24-1
clone size: NA

CDR3 protein: ASSSTSVEQF
V gene: TRBV7-9
clone size: NA

CDR3 protein: ASSRRQGANTEAF
V gene: TRBV12-1
clone size: NA

CDR3 protein: ASSPIGNQPQH
V gene: TRBV19
clone size: NA

CDR3 protein: ASSGTGGKYTEAF
V gene: TRBV19
clone size: NA